This TCR beta chain was observed in a study of post-analysis software for immune sequencing data. Across the whole study: Both relapsing-remitting and secondary progressive multiple sclerosis featured among the disease courses, as did progressive-relapsing multiple sclerosis. Findings and caveats of the study: Batch-matched samples strongly co-clustered by F measure. Diversity measured as normalized Chao1 was significantly lower in multiple sclerosis patients than in controls. Controls showed lower frequencies than patients for roughly five TRBV segments, and TRBV5-6, TRBV5-1 and TRBV20-1 were among these.

Only one count was recorded for this clonotype. The antigen is unknown. The TCR beta cDNA libraries carried unique molecular identifiers. Yield was 450,000 to 650,000 cDNA molecules from 1 to 10 million T cells. TCRdb called the PCR reads again in MiXCR, with one record for every CDR3 protein. Among some 890,000 distinct CDR3 sequences, around 53% were seen once, and the ten largest hold approximately 4.5%. Germline V gene data show CDR1 as SGHRS and CDR2 as YFSETQ. Trimming took 3 bases from V and 1 from J, leaving 14 bases between them. This CDR3 region has 17 residues. This TCR was recovered from a girl aged 10 to 17 with multiple sclerosis. Sample: blood. The rearrangement uses TRBV5-1 and TRBJ2-6; TRBD1 or TRBD2 may be the D gene (5 bases each). The CDR3: CASSWYDGGSGANVLTF. CDR3 sequence (DNA): TGCGCCAGCAGCTGGTATGATGGGGGTTCTGGGGCCAACGTCCTGACTTTC.